The 8 T cell receptor beta chains reported below all come from one sample, sequenced in a study of blood T cell repertoires in COVID-19. TCRdb's table, derived via immunoSEQ multiplex PCR, lists solely in-frame clones and lacks some. The sample holds 300,000 to 400,000 clones; around 86% are singletons and the top ten take about 6%. The sequenced material came from peripheral blood. These receptors all stem from a woman aged 50 to 60 with COVID-19, enrolled during active disease.

The chain links TRBV24-1 to TRBJ2-7; 9 bases align to TRBD2. CDR1 and CDR2 (germline): KGHDR, SFDVKD. V lost 3 bases and J lost 0; bases outside the gene matches: 5. This CDR3 has 16 residues. CDR3 amino acids: CATSDPSGTSSYEQYF. CDR3 DNA sequence: TGTGCCACCAGTGATCCTAGCGGGACGAGCTCCTACGAGCAGTACTTC.

This clone was observed once. The V gene is TRBV14, the J gene TRBJ2-7; 9 positions match TRBD2. Unmatched junction bases numbered 5, after V lost 1 base and J lost 4 bases. The CDR3 spans 15 residues. Germline values: CDR1 SGHDN, CDR2 FVKESK. The chain's CDR3 is CASSQVRREGYEQYF. CDR3 coding DNA: TGTGCCAGCAGCCAAGTAAGGCGGGAGGGATACGAGCAGTACTTC.

This clone has just a few counts. This chain uses TRBV9 with TRBJ2-7; the match to TRBD2 covers 10 bases. V was clipped by 4 bases and J by 2 bases; unmatched bases: 3. The germline gives CDR1 SGDLS, CDR2 YYNGEE. The CDR3 consists of 14 residues. The DNA of the CDR3 is TGTGCCAGCAGCTTGACTAGCGGGCCCTACGAGCAGTACTTC. Amino acid sequence: CASSLTSGPYEQYF.

This chain connects TRBV5-5 to TRBJ2-7; tentative D call: TRBD1 (6 bases). Trimming pared 4 bases from V and 3 bases from J, leaving 11 bases between. CDR1 and CDR2 from the germline V gene are SGHKS and YYEKEE (reference sequence). This CDR3 spans 13 amino acids. The CDR3 spells CASSPYRDYEQYF. The CDR3 coding sequence is TGTGCCAGCAGCCCTTACAGGGACTACGAGCAGTACTTC.

Of note for this clone: Other DNA sequences from this sample encode an identical CDR3 as well. The rearrangement joins TRBV19 to TRBJ2-3; maybe TRBD1 (6 bases). V dropped 1 base and J dropped 0 bases, with 8 bases sitting between them. From germline, CDR1 is LNHDA and CDR2 SQIVND (reference sequence). The CDR3 has 15 amino acids. The DNA of the CDR3 is TGTGCCAGTAGTATAGCCGGGACAAGCACAGATACGCAGTATTTT. This gives the protein CASSIAGTSTDTQYF.

The chain carries TRBV5-4 and TRBJ2-1; tentatively, D is TRBD1 (5 bases). Germline CDR1 is SGHNT and CDR2 is YYREEE (reference sequence). Trimming cost V 0 bases and J 5 bases, with 15 bases left between them. The CDR3 is 16 amino acids. For the CDR3, the DNA is TGTGCCAGCAGCTTGGCGGCAGGGCAGGGCCACAATGAGCAGTTCTTC. Translated: CASSLAAGQGHNEQFF. Variable domain in full (rest from reference TRBV5-4 and TRBJ2-1): ETGVTQSPTHLIKTRGQQVTLRCSSQSGHNTVSWYQQALGQGPQFIFQYYREEENGRGNFPPRFSGLQFPNYSSELNVNALELDDSALYLCASSLAAGQGHNEQFFGPGTRLTVL.

This rearrangement joins TRBV4-2 to TRBJ2-1; D call uncertain. Germline-derived CDR1 and CDR2 are LGHNA and YNFKEQ. There are 15 residues in the CDR3. V was clipped by 0 bases and J by 5 bases, with 11 bases between them. The CDR3 is CASSQEARGDNEQFF. In DNA form, the CDR3 reads TGTGCCAGCAGCCAAGAGGCCCGAGGAGACAATGAGCAGTTCTTC.

The genes are TRBV6-5 and TRBJ1-2, with unresolved D. Germline values: CDR1 MNHEY, CDR2 SVGAGI. The CDR3 is made up of 13 amino acids. V lost 5 bases to trimming and J lost 4 bases, with 11 bases between them. The chain's CDR3 is CASSQTEIYGYTF. In DNA form, the CDR3 reads TGTGCCAGCAGTCAAACAGAAATCTATGGCTACACCTTC.